These T cell receptor beta chains were read from a single sample in a study of technical replicates of blood from a few donors. The method was immunoSEQ multiplex PCR; TCRdb's version includes in-frame clones alone and lacks a portion of them. The profile covers about 82,000 clones, with roughly 90% appearing a single time and under 0.5% taken by the ten largest. Sequenced input: T cells isolated from PBMCs. Receptor source: a human donor in good health. Each CDR3 is given with its conserved first and last residue. The D gene is left open where the match is weak. Size is omitted from some rows. Given values are once, few, many or a class for expanded clones.

J gene | V gene | D gene | clone size | CDR3 DNA | CDR3 protein
TRBJ2-6 | TRBV4-3 | - | - | TGCGCCAGCAGCCAACAGGGTGTCGGGGCCAACGTCCTGACTTTC | CASSQQGVGANVLTF
TRBJ1-1 | TRBV28 | - | - | TGTGCCAGCACCGACCCTGGAAGGGGGGGAGAAGCTTTCTTT | CASTDPGRGGEAFF
TRBJ2-7 | TRBV12-2 | - | once | TGTGCAAGTCCCCTCCCTAGCGGGAACTACGAGCAGTACTTC | CASPLPSGNYEQYF
TRBJ2-7 | TRBV28 | TRBD2 | - | TGTGCCAGCAGTCCGAGCGGGAGCACCTACGAGCAGTACTTC | CASSPSGSTYEQYF
TRBJ1-4 | TRBV6-1 | TRBD1 | - | TGTGCCAGCAGTGAAATTACAGGGGTAGAAAAACTGTTTTTT | CASSEITGVEKLFF
TRBJ1-1 | TRBV5-1 | TRBD1 | - | TGCGCCAGCAGCTTGAGGCTTGGGACAGGGGAGTACACTGAAGCTTTCTTT | CASSLRLGTGEYTEAFF
TRBJ2-3 | TRBV2 | - | - | TGTGCCAGCATTGTACAGGGTTTTTCAGATACGCAGTATTTT | CASIVQGFSDTQYF
TRBJ2-5 | TRBV2 | TRBD1 | - | TGTGCCAGCAGGAGACAGGGGAGCGAGACCCAGTACTTC | CASRRQGSETQYF
TRBJ2-2 | TRBV4-1 | - | - | TGCGCCAGCAGCCTCCCGTCCACCGGGGAGCTGTTTTTT | CASSLPSTGELFF
TRBJ2-3 | TRBV18 | - | once | TGTGCCAGCTCCGTCGGAGGGGATGAGAGCACAGATACGCAGTATTTT | CASSVGGDESTDTQYF
TRBJ2-7 | TRBV5-1 | TRBD1 | - | TGCGCCAGCAGCTATGGGACAGTATACGAGCAGTACTTC | CASSYGTVYEQYF
TRBJ2-7 | TRBV10-1 | - | - | TGCGCCAGCAGTGAGACGAGCTCCTACGAGCAGTACTTC | CASSETSSYEQYF
TRBJ2-1 | TRBV5-1 | TRBD1 | - | TGCGCCAGCAGCTTGCAGGGGGCATCCTACAATGAGCAGTTCTTC | CASSLQGASYNEQFF
TRBJ1-2 | TRBV10-3 | TRBD1 | - | TGTGCCATCAGACCAACCGGGACAGACTATGGCTACACCTTC | CAIRPTGTDYGYTF
TRBJ2-7 | TRBV7-8 | - | - | TGTGCCAGCAGCTCGGGGTTGGGGTACGAGCAGTACTTC | CASSSGLGYEQYF
TRBJ1-5 | TRBV30 | TRBD1 | - | TGTGCCTGGAGCGGACAGGAGGGTCAGCCCCAGCATTTT | CAWSGQEGQPQHF
TRBJ2-1 | TRBV6-1 | TRBD2 | - | TGTGCCAGCAGTGAGAATCTAGCGGGAGTACCAAATGAGCAGTTCTTC | CASSENLAGVPNEQFF